The 24 T cell receptor beta chains below were found in one sample sequenced in a study of liver allograft versus peripheral blood T cells. Study overall: Hepatic allograft T cell receptor repertoires were evaluated relative to those present in recipients' peripheral blood.

MiXCR, applied by TCRdb to the reads, yields one record per CDR3 protein. The sample holds fewer than 10,000 distinct CDR3 sequences, about 18% seen once. All receptors derive from a human patient who had a liver transplant. Some T cells here may be from the graft donor.

By its share, this clonotype is medium-sized. This chain joins TRBV28 and TRBJ2-1; D gene uncertain. Germline CDR1 MDHEN, CDR2 SYDVKM. The ends were cut back, 8 bases at V and 1 base at J, with 12 bases in the middle. CDR3 length equals 14 residues. For the CDR3, the DNA is TGTGCCAGCGAAGGACGGAATTCCTACAATGAGCAGTTCTTC. Amino acid sequence: CASEGRNSYNEQFF.

This clonotype was recorded a few times. This rearrangement joins TRBV6-2 or TRBV6-3 to TRBJ2-2; the D is unclear. The CDR3 is 11 amino acids. Germline assignment: CDR1 MNHEY and CDR2 SVGEGT. V lost 6 bases, J lost 6 bases, and 5 bases lay in between. CDR3 sequence: CASSRPGELFF. The CDR3, as DNA: TGTGCCAGCAGCCGCCCCGGGGAGCTGTTTTTT.

On this clonotype: This could be a read error, since a much larger clone is one nucleotide away. This chain uses TRBV6-1 with TRBJ1-2, with TRBD1 matching over 7 bases. CDR1 and CDR2 from the germline V gene are MNHNS and SASEGT. The CDR3 totals 13 residues. The junction had 0 bases not matched to a gene; V was cut back by 4 bases and J by 1 base. In DNA, the CDR3 is TGTGCCAGCAGTGCAGGGGGTAACTATGGCTACACCTTC. Its protein is CASSAGGNYGYTF.

Judged by abundance, this clonotype is medium-sized. This rearrangement joins TRBV6-1 to TRBJ1-3; possible D gene TRBD1, 5 bases. CDR1 is MNHNS and CDR2 is SASEGT in the germline V gene. The CDR3 spans 15 residues. V lost 2 bases, J lost 15 bases, and 23 bases lay in between. The CDR3 DNA sequence: TGTGCCAGCAGTGAATTACATCTCCTCAGCGGGGCCAGATATTTT. Translation: CASSELHLLSGARYF.

This clonotype ranks as medium-sized. The chain joins TRBV18 to TRBJ2-2; 7 nucleotides align to TRBD2. CDR3 length equals 17 residues. Trimming took 3 bases from V and 6 from J; bases not matched to a gene: 13. Germline CDR1 KGHSH, CDR2 LQKENI. The CDR3 bases are TGTGCCAGCTCACCGCGAGGGGCGGGAGTGAAGGCCGGGGAGCTGTTTTTT. Translation: CASSPRGAGVKAGELFF.

Note on this clonotype: The DNA is left out, because the CDR3 cannot be placed on it with certainty; the CDR3 is given as TCRdb lists it. The chain couples TRBV7-5 to TRBJ2-1; the table's D call, TRBD1, was not checked against the DNA. TRBV7-5 counts as a pseudogene. The CDR3 has 21 residues if both end residues are counted. CDR3 loop: CISVPEVPDRVPKSSYNEQFF.

This clonotype was recorded a few times. This chain uses TRBV28 with TRBJ1-4; D is unresolved. Trimming stripped 6 bases from V and 0 bases from J, with 17 bases between. The CDR3 spans 17 residues. Germline CDR1 reads MDHEN; CDR2 reads SYDVKM. CDR3 DNA sequence: TGTGCCAGCAGACTAAAACGGGGATCTGCAACTAATGAAAAACTGTTTTTT. This codes for CASRLKRGSATNEKLFF.

In the case of this clonotype: This may come from a read error, since a much larger clone is one base off. CDR3 in DNA: TGTGCCAGAAGTGAAAGGACAGGGGACTCCTACGAGCAGTACTTC. Its translation is CARSERTGDSYEQYF. The chain uses TRBV6-1 and TRBJ2-7; 9 bases fit TRBD1. The CDR3 has 15 residues. In germline, CDR1 is MNHNS, CDR2 SASEGT.

In its sample, this clonotype ranks as medium-sized (0.01 to 0.1%). The CDR3 loop reads CASSYGAGAYQETQYF. CDR3 sequence (DNA): TGTGCCAGCAGTTACGGGGCGGGGGCCTACCAAGAGACCCAGTACTTC. The V gene is TRBV6-2 or TRBV6-3, the J gene TRBJ2-5, with a possible D match to TRBD2 (7 bases). Germline V gene sequence: CDR1 MNHEY, CDR2 SVGEGT. V lost 2 bases and J 0 bases, leaving 13 bases between the germline ends. CDR3 length: 16 amino acids.

In its sample, this clonotype ranks as medium-sized (0.01 to 0.1%). The chain uses TRBV19 and TRBJ1-5, with 7 positions matching TRBD1. The CDR3 has 14 residues. After removal of 4 bases from V and 8 bases from J, the junction contained 8 bases not matched to a gene. The germline gives CDR1 LNHDA, CDR2 SQIVND (reference sequence). Written as DNA, the CDR3 is TGTGCCAGTAGTAAGTTAGGGGGCGGTGAGCCCCAGCATTTT. Its protein is CASSKLGGGEPQHF.

This clonotype has more than one count but fewer than ten. CDR3 region: CASSEDRPRELFF. The CDR3 DNA reads TGTGCCAGCAGCGAGGACAGGCCCAGGGAGCTGTTTTTT. The chain couples TRBV6-1 to TRBJ2-2; 7 positions match TRBD1. Germline assignment: CDR1 MNHNS and CDR2 SASEGT. The CDR3 has 13 amino acids. With 6 bases clipped from V and 9 bases from J, the junction kept 7 bases outside the gene matches.

This clonotype came up a few times. The chain links TRBV5-1 to TRBJ1-6, with 9 bases aligning to TRBD1. The CDR3 extends over 16 amino acids. Losses at the gene ends were 4 bases for V and 9 bases for J; bases not matched to a gene: 11. The V gene's germline CDR1 is SGHRS and CDR2 YFSETQ. The CDR3 bases are TGCGCCAGCAGCGCGACAGGGGGTTGGGACGCTTCACCCCTCCACTTT. As protein: CASSATGGWDASPLHF. The entire variable domain, with the rest obtained from reference TRBV5-1 and TRBJ1-6, is as follows: KAGVTQTPRYLIKTRGQQVTLSCSPISGHRSVSWYQQTPGQGLQFLFEYFSETQRNKGNFPGRFSGRQFSNSRSEMNVSTLELGDSALYLCASSATGGWDASPLHFGNGTRLTVT.

By proportion, this clonotype is medium-sized. The chain carries TRBV29-1 and TRBJ2-5; D is unresolved. CDR3 length equals 11 residues. Germline CDR1 and CDR2: SQVTM and ANQGSEA. With 4 bases removed from V and 2 bases from J, the gap between germline ends came to 5 bases. The CDR3, as DNA: TGCAGCGTTGGGGTGCAAGAGACCCAGTACTTC. Translating gives CSVGVQETQYF.

For this clonotype: A much more abundant neighbour one base away suggests this may be a read error. V gene TRBV29-1 combines with J gene TRBJ2-3, with 9 bases matching TRBD1. Germline CDR1 and CDR2: SQVTM and ANQGSEA. There are 14 residues in the CDR3. With V trimmed by 8 bases and J by 0 bases, 6 bases remained unmatched. The DNA for the CDR3 is TGCAGCAGGGGACAGGGCCTGAGCACAGATACGCAGTATTTT. Its protein product is CSRGQGLSTDTQYF.

This clonotype is labeled as medium-sized. This chain joins TRBV6-2 or TRBV6-3 and TRBJ2-2; D gene uncertain. V lost 2 bases to trimming and J lost 5 bases, with 3 bases between them. The CDR3 has 12 amino acids. Looked up from germline, CDR1 is MNHEY and CDR2 is SVGEGT. The CDR3 DNA reads as TGTGCCAGCAGTTACGAGACCGGGGAGCTGTTTTTT. This encodes CASSYETGELFF.

The rearrangement uses TRBV12-3 or TRBV12-4 and TRBJ1-4; TRBD1 matches at 10 bases. There are 16 residues in the CDR3. V shed 6 bases, J shed 2 bases, and the junction held 6 bases outside the gene matches. CDR3 nucleotides: TGTGCCAGCAGCCCGGACAGGGGGATTACTAATGAAAAACTGTTTTTT. Protein sequence: CASSPDRGITNEKLFF.

V gene TRBV9 combines with J gene TRBJ2-6, with D possibly called TRBD1 or TRBD2 (5 bases each). This CDR3 comprises 17 residues. CDR1 is SGDLS, CDR2 YYNGEE, per germline. V dropped 4 bases and J dropped 4 bases, with 18 bases sitting between them. The CDR3 loop reads CASSTQVRGTGANVLTF. The CDR3 DNA is TGTGCCAGCAGCACCCAAGTGAGAGGGACGGGGGCCAACGTCCTGACTTTC.

This clonotype was seen ten or more times. The chain recombines TRBV20-1 with TRBJ2-2, with TRBD2 matching over 9 bases. V was clipped by 6 bases and J by 3 bases; unmatched bases: 11. CDR1 is DFQATT, CDR2 SNEGSKA, per germline (reference sequence). This CDR3 contains 16 residues. CDR3 bases: TGCAGTGCCCCGGGGGGGGTAGCGGGAGACACCGGGGAGCTGTTTTTT. It is translated as CSAPGGVAGDTGELFF.

The table lists this clonotype with many counts. V is TRBV30 and J is TRBJ1-5; possible D gene TRBD1, 5 bases. V was trimmed by 1 base and J by 0 bases, leaving 7 bases between them. Germline CDR1 is GTSNPN and CDR2 is SVGIG (reference sequence). The CDR3 sequence is 14 residues long. The CDR3 sequence: CAWSGGNSNQPQHF. The CDR3 DNA is TGTGCCTGGAGTGGGGGGAATAGCAATCAGCCCCAGCATTTT.

By frequency in the sample, this clonotype is medium-sized. The rearrangement joins TRBV18 to TRBJ2-1; weak D call: TRBD1 (5 bases). This CDR3 spans 14 amino acids. V was shortened by 8 bases and J by 9 bases, with 20 bases between the two germline ends. Germline V gives CDR1 KGHSH, CDR2 LQKENI. Written as DNA, the CDR3 is TGTGCCAGCCAAACAGGCGCCCGTAACGTTGAGCAGTTCTTC. Its protein product is CASQTGARNVEQFF.

The chain uses TRBV10-3 and TRBJ1-1; weak D call: TRBD1 (6 bases). Trimming shortened V by 8 bases and J by 1 base, and 14 bases separated the two germline ends. The CDR3 covers 14 residues. Germline V gene sequence: CDR1 ENHRY, CDR2 SYGVKD. CDR3 in amino acids: CAIRGGPGNTEAFF. CDR3 in DNA: TGTGCCATCCGCGGGGGGCCTGGGAACACTGAAGCTTTCTTT.

This clonotype is medium-sized (0.01 to 0.1%). This chain joins TRBV18 and TRBJ2-1; 9 bases fit TRBD2. V shed 7 bases, J shed 8 bases, and the junction held 9 bases outside the gene matches. The CDR3 runs 14 residues. Germline CDR1 reads KGHSH; CDR2 reads LQKENI. CDR3: CASFSSGGMYEQFF. CDR3 in DNA: TGTGCCAGCTTTTCGAGCGGGGGGATGTATGAGCAGTTCTTC.

This clonotype is termed medium-sized. The J gene is TRBJ1-2, the V gene TRBV19, with TRBD1 matching 7 bases. CDR1 LNHDA and CDR2 SQIVND come from the germline V gene (reference sequence). The V segment lost 1 base and the J segment 8 bases; nucleotides outside the gene matches: 7. This CDR3 has 14 residues. The CDR3 coding sequence is TGTGCCAGTAGTATAGTCGGGACAGTAAAAGGCTACACCTTC. Its protein is CASSIVGTVKGYTF.

The chain uses TRBV28 and TRBJ2-7; 13 nucleotides line up with TRBD2. Germline CDR1 MDHEN, CDR2 SYDVKM. V lost 11 bases, J lost 2 bases, and 9 bases stayed unmatched. The CDR3 has 15 residues. The CDR3 loop reads CAADPGTSGTYEQYF. DNA for the CDR3: TGTGCCGCGGACCCCGGGACTAGCGGGACCTACGAGCAGTACTTC.